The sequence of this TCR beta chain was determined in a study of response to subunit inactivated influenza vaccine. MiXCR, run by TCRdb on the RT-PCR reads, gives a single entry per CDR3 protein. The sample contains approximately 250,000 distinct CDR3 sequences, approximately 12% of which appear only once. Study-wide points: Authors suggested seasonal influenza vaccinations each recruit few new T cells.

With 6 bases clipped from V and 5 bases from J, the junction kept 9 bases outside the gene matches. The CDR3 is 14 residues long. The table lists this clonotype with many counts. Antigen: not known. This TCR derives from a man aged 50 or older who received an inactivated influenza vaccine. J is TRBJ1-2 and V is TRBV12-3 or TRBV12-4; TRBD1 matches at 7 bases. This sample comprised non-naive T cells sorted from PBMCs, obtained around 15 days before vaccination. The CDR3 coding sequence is TGTGCCAGCAGCTCCAATAGGGACAGTTATGGCTACACCTTC. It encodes CASSSNRDSYGYTF.